This TCR beta chain appears in the sequencing data of a study of metastatic and nonmetastatic thyroid tumors. This clone occurred many times. This sample also contains other DNA sequences that code for the same CDR3. The CDR3 is 12 amino acids. Trimming took 7 bases from V and 5 from J, leaving 12 bases between them. Germline-derived CDR1 and CDR2 are MDHEN and SYDVKM. No treatment had been given to any patient before thyroid surgery. MiXCR re-clonotyped the PCR reads for TCRdb. The repertoire holds roughly 75,000 clones, with under 15% as singletons. V is TRBV28 and J is TRBJ2-7; D may be TRBD2 (5 bases). The sample comprised tumor tissue. The clonotype was recovered from a female donor with papillary thyroid cancer or a benign thyroid nodule (not recorded which). Some clones in this sample may be carry-over from other donors' samples. CDR3 sequence (DNA): TGTGCCAGCAAATCGGGGAACGACGAGCAGTACTTC. It codes for CASKSGNDEQYF.